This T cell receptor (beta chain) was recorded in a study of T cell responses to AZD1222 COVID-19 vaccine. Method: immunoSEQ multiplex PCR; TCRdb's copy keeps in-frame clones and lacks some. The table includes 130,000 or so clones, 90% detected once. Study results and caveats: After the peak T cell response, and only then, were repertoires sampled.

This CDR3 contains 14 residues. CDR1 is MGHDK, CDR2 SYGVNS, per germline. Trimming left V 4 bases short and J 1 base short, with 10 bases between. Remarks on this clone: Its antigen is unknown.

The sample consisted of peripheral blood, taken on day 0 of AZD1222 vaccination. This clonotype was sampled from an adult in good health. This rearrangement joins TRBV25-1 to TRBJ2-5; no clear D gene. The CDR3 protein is CASSGSRSQETQYF. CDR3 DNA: TGTGCCAGCAGTGGATCCAGGTCCCAAGAGACCCAGTACTTC.